This T cell receptor (beta chain) is from a study of cytomegalovirus exposure and HLA in healthy donors. Findings of the study overall: The authors considered a cluster of highly shared sequence variants likely to be a sequencing artifact.

Concerning this clone itself: Its specificity is not known.

The V gene lost 3 bases and the J gene lost 1 base, with 9 bases spanning the gap. CDR1 MNHEY and CDR2 SMNVEV come from the germline V gene (reference sequence). The CDR3 loop spans 14 amino acids. 60 Vbeta and 13 Jbeta primers were used in PCR. Using immunoSEQ multiplex PCR, the repertoire was profiled, and TCRdb retains in-frame clones only, with some absent. In the table there are approximately 160,000 clones, over 70% of which are singletons. This chain connects TRBV27 to TRBJ1-1, with D unresolved. What was sequenced was PBMCs. The sequence was obtained from a woman in her thirties in good health and CMV-seropositive. CDR3 coding DNA: TGTGCCAGCAGTTTCGGACTTCGGAACACTGAAGCTTTCTTT. Translated, it gives CASSFGLRNTEAFF.